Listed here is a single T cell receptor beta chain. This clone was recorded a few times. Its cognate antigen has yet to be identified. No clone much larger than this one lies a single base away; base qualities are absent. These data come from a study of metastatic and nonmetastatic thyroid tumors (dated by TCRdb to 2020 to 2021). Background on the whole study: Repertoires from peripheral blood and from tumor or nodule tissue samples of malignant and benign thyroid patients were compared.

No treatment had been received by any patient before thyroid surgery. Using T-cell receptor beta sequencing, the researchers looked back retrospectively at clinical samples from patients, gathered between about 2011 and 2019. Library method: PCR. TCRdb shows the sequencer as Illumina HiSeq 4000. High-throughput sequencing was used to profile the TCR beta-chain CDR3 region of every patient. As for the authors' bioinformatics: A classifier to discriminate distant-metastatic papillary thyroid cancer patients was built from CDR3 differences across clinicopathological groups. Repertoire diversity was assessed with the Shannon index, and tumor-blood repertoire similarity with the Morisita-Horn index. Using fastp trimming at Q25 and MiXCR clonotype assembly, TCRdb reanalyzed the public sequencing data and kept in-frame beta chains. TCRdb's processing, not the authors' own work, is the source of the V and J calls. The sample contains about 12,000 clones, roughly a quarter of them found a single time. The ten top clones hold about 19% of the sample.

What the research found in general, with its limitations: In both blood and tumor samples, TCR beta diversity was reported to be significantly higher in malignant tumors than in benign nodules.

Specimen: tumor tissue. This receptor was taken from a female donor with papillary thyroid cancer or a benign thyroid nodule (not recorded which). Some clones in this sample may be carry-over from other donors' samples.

The CDR3 corresponds to CATSDETGDQPQHF. The nucleotide sequence reads TGTGCCACCAGTGACGAGACAGGGGATCAGCCCCAGCATTTT. This sequence uses TRBV15 and TRBJ1-5; 8 junctional bases match TRBD1. Ends trimmed: V by 6 bases, J by 5 bases; bases unmatched to a gene: 6. The CDR3 contains 14 residues, cysteine and phenylalanine counted. Only the CDR3 DNA is retained, 42 bases long and in frame from the first base. The germline V gene (reference sequence) gives CDR1 as LNHNV and CDR2 as YYDKDF. The reference TRBV15 and TRBJ1-5 proteins fill in what lies around the CDR3, so the full variable domain reads DAMVIQNPRYQVTQFGKPVTLSCSQTLNHNVMYWYQQKSSQAPKLLFHYYDKDFNNEADTPDNFQSRRPNTSFCFLDIRSPGLGDTAMYLCATSDETGDQPQHFGDGTRLSIL.